This TCR beta chain was observed in a study of T cell responses to AZD1222 COVID-19 vaccine. Some clones are missing from TCRdb's copy, which holds only in-frame ones; the method was immunoSEQ multiplex PCR. Among about 210,000 clones listed, about 94% were seen once. General observations from the study: Repertoires were obtained solely post-peak T cell response. Spike-specific TCR breadth and depth rose after two AZD1222 doses. Spike as a whole was targeted by vaccine-associated CD4 TCRs, dominant at 160-218 and 743-854.

This clone was detected once. Its antigen is still unknown. The CDR3 extends over 16 amino acids. Germline V gene lookup returns CDR1 SEHNR and CDR2 FQNEAQ (reference sequence). Germline trimming cut 5 bases from V and 5 bases from J; bases unmatched to any gene: 10. The source of this sequence is an adult who received the MenACWY meningococcal vaccine as a control. This chain uses TRBV7-9 with TRBJ2-3, with 10 bases matching TRBD2. The sample was peripheral blood, taken 28 days after the second dose of the MenACWY control vaccine. CDR3 residues: CASSPSAGGGGDTQYF. CDR3 bases: TGTGCCAGCAGCCCCTCAGCGGGAGGGGGGGGAGATACGCAGTATTTT.